This T cell receptor (beta chain) is drawn from a study of sequential checkpoint blockade in melanoma. The table lists this clone with a count of one. V was pared by 1 base and J by 5 bases, with 6 bases between. From germline, CDR1 is SGHTA and CDR2 FQGNSA. The CDR3 is made up of 13 amino acids. TCRdb keeps only in-frame clones here, not all; method: immunoSEQ multiplex PCR. The data contain around 9,800 clones, roughly 60% of them singletons. Treatment noted: randomized to nivolumab then ipilimumab (arm A) or the reverse (arm B). Sequencing used CD8+ T cells sorted from blood (inferred from file names), obtained from a patient given nivolumab and ipilimumab in sequence. The V gene is TRBV7-2, the J gene TRBJ2-1; no reliable D call. This receptor was obtained from a human donor with melanoma. The CDR3 DNA sequence: TGTGCCAGCAGCTTAGTTTCCGACAATGAGCAGTTCTTC. Protein sequence: CASSLVSDNEQFF. The full variable domain, in which reference TRBV7-2 and TRBJ2-1 provide the parts outside the CDR3, is GAGVSQSPSNKVTEKGKDVELRCDPISGHTALYWYRQSLGQGLEFLIYFQGNSAPDKSGLPSDRFSAERTGGSVSTLTIQRTQQEDSAVYLCASSLVSDNEQFFGPGTRLTVL.